This entry lists 19 T cell receptor beta chains sequenced from one sample in a study of blood T cell repertoires in COVID-19 (dated by TCRdb to the early 2020s). The library came from the immunoSEQ multiplex PCR assay. Drawn from immuneACCESS, this table holds only the in-frame rearrangements with V and J called that TCRdb kept. Clones are partly lost; checked studies trace under half to an unresolved V gene and leave the rest unexplained. The sample table lists around 130,000 clones, more than 70% of them with a count of one. Jointly, the top ten make up under 1.5% of the sample. Input material: peripheral blood. These receptors were obtained from a man aged 60 to 75 with acute or convalescent COVID-19.

The rearrangement uses TRBV5-1 and TRBJ1-3, with TRBD1 matching over 9 bases. Germline V lookup: CDR1 SGHRS, CDR2 YFSETQ. CDR3 length: 17 residues. Losses at the gene ends were 5 bases for V and 0 bases for J; bases not matched to a gene: 9. The CDR3 nucleotides read TGCGCCAGCAGAATTGTCGGACAGGGGACCTCTGGAAACACCATATATTTT. Residues: CASRIVGQGTSGNTIYF.

The chain couples TRBV30 to TRBJ1-2; the match to TRBD1 covers 7 bases. The CDR3 extends over 12 amino acids. J gave up 4 bases and V 4 bases, and 3 bases lay outside the gene matches. The germline gives CDR1 GTSNPN, CDR2 SVGIG (reference sequence). The CDR3 sequence: CAWTPGGYGYTF. The CDR3 DNA follows: TGTGCCTGGACTCCAGGGGGCTATGGCTACACCTTC.

In this sample, this clone turned up once. The chain employs TRBV11-2 and TRBJ2-1; D is possibly TRBD2 (7 bases). The germline gives CDR1 SGHAT, CDR2 FQNNGV. The CDR3 is 16 residues long. Trimming took 2 bases from V and 6 from J, leaving 17 bases between them. DNA for the CDR3: TGTGCCAGCAGCTTAAGGGGGGCGGGAGTCATCAATGAGCAGTTCTTC. Amino acids: CASSLRGAGVINEQFF.

The chain recombines TRBV24-1 with TRBJ2-5; 8 bases are a match to TRBD1. This CDR3 spans 15 amino acids. From germline, CDR1 is KGHDR and CDR2 SFDVKD. After removal of 0 bases from V and 1 base from J, the junction contained 0 bases not matched to a gene. CDR3 amino acids: CATSDLGQGQETQYF. DNA for the CDR3: TGTGCCACCAGTGATTTGGGACAGGGCCAAGAGACCCAGTACTTC.

V gene TRBV2 combines with J gene TRBJ2-5; TRBD2 matches at 8 bases. Germline-derived CDR1 and CDR2 are SNHLY and FYNNEI. This CDR3 contains 13 residues. Trimming removed 5 bases from V and 5 bases from J; junction bases left unmatched: 4. As DNA, the CDR3 is TGTGCCAGCAGTCCCGGGGGGGAGGAGACCCAGTACTTC. Encoded protein: CASSPGGEETQYF.

The genes are TRBV3-1 (or the pseudogene TRBV3-2) and TRBJ2-2; 10 nucleotides agree with TRBD2. Trimming cost V 0 bases and J 3 bases; bases outside gene matches: 4. CDR1 is LGHDT, CDR2 YNNKEL, per germline (reference sequence). This CDR3 is built from 17 residues. CDR3 bases: TGTGCCAGCAGCCAAGAGGCTCTAGCGGGAGACACCGGGGAGCTGTTTTTT. It codes for CASSQEALAGDTGELFF.

This sequence joins TRBV6-5 and TRBJ1-1, with TRBD1 identical over 9 bases. The CDR3 is made up of 13 amino acids. Germline CDR1 MNHEY, CDR2 SVGAGI. Trimming cost V 6 bases and J 11 bases; bases outside gene matches: 10. The CDR3 nucleotides read TGTGCCAGCAGGAATCCAGACAGGGGGGGGGCTTTCTTT. This encodes CASRNPDRGGAFF.

The chain joins TRBV19 to TRBJ2-6; 9 nucleotides agree with TRBD1. CDR3 length: 20 residues. J lost 0 bases, V lost 5 bases, and 14 bases had no gene match. Germline V gene data show CDR1 as LNHDA and CDR2 as SQIVND (reference sequence). CDR3 DNA sequence: TGTGCCAGTAGTCTCCAAACGACCGGGACAGGGTTCTCTGGGGCCAACGTCCTGACTTTC. Translation: CASSLQTTGTGFSGANVLTF.

This clone was detected once. This sequence joins TRBV9 and TRBJ2-7, with a tentative D call TRBD2 (5 bases). The length of the CDR3 is 15 residues. Deletions cut 0 bases from V and 0 bases from J, with 10 bases between. Germline loops: CDR1 SGDLS, CDR2 YYNGEE. The DNA of the CDR3 is TGTGCCAGCAGCGTAGAACCGGGATCCTCCTACGAGCAGTACTTC. It is translated as CASSVEPGSSYEQYF.

The CDR3 DNA sequence: TGTGCCAGCAGCCCCGGCGGAGGCTCCTACAATGAGCAGTTCTTC. Protein sequence: CASSPGGGSYNEQFF. V is TRBV5-6 and J is TRBJ2-1; D is possibly TRBD2 (5 bases). Trimming pared 4 bases from V and 0 bases from J, leaving 11 bases between. There are 15 residues in the CDR3. Germline V lookup: CDR1 SGHDT, CDR2 YYEEEE.

This clone has more than one count but fewer than ten. Other DNA sequences in the sample encode the same CDR3. The chain couples TRBV5-1 to TRBJ2-2, with D perhaps TRBD1 (5 bases). The CDR3 is 16 residues long. The V gene lost 1 base and the J gene lost 0 bases, with 10 bases spanning the gap. Germline V lookup: CDR1 SGHRS, CDR2 YFSETQ. The CDR3 loop is CASSLQGFANTGELFF. The CDR3 DNA sequence: TGCGCCAGCAGCTTGCAGGGTTTCGCGAACACCGGGGAGCTGTTTTTT. Together with reference TRBV5-1 and TRBJ2-2, the CDR3 gives the full variable domain: KAGVTQTPRYLIKTRGQQVTLSCSPISGHRSVSWYQQTPGQGLQFLFEYFSETQRNKGNFPGRFSGRQFSNSRSEMNVSTLELGDSALYLCASSLQGFANTGELFFGEGSRLTVL.

The J gene is TRBJ1-2, the V gene TRBV5-1; D is undetermined. V gave up 5 bases and J gave up 2 bases, with 13 bases separating them. CDR1 is SGHRS and CDR2 is YFSETQ in the germline V gene. CDR3 length: 14 amino acids. The CDR3 sequence: CASSSFMFNYGYTF. The CDR3 bases are TGCGCCAGCAGTTCGTTTATGTTCAACTATGGCTACACCTTC.

V gene TRBV7-6 combines with J gene TRBJ2-7; 9 bases are shared with TRBD1. CDR1 is SGHVS and CDR2 is FNYEAQ in the germline V gene. Trimming took 1 base from V and 5 from J; bases not matched to a gene: 9. The CDR3 is 16 amino acids. Here the CDR3 DNA reads TGTGCCAGCAGCTTAGGCACCGGACAGGGGAGGAACGAGCAGTACTTC. As protein: CASSLGTGQGRNEQYF.

This sequence joins TRBV5-6 and TRBJ1-3, with no clear D. V was cut by 5 bases and J by 0 bases, with 6 bases left in between. The CDR3 extends over 13 amino acids. CDR1 and CDR2 (germline): SGHDT, YYEEEE. In nucleotides, the CDR3 is TGTGCCAGCAGGGCTCCCTCTGGAAACACCATATATTTT. Its translation: CASRAPSGNTIYF.

This sequence joins TRBV4-1 and TRBJ2-1, with 7 bases matching TRBD2. CDR1 is MGHRA, CDR2 YSYEKL, per germline. After removal of 4 bases from V and 6 bases from J, the junction contained 9 bases not matched to a gene. There are 15 residues in the CDR3. The CDR3 here is CASSPSGARSNEQFF. DNA for the CDR3: TGCGCCAGCAGCCCCAGCGGGGCACGTTCCAATGAGCAGTTCTTC.

The chain couples TRBV10-2 to TRBJ2-7; 11 positions match TRBD2. The V segment lost 7 bases and the J segment 7 bases; nucleotides outside the gene matches: 12. CDR1 and CDR2 from the germline V gene are WSHSY and SAAADI. This CDR3 comprises 15 residues. The CDR3 sequence: CASKIGTSGGVEQYF. CDR3 sequence (DNA): TGCGCCAGCAAAATCGGGACTAGCGGAGGTGTGGAGCAGTACTTC.

J is TRBJ2-2 and V is TRBV29-1, with 7 bases matching TRBD2. Germline V lookup: CDR1 SQVTM, CDR2 ANQGSEA. V lost 7 bases and J lost 4; bases outside the gene matches: 6. CDR3 length equals 13 residues. The DNA of the CDR3 is TGCAGCGGGCGGGAGTCGGGCACCGGGGAGCTGTTTTTT. It translates to CSGRESGTGELFF.

This clone was seen a few times. The chain couples TRBV6-5 to TRBJ2-7, with 8 nucleotides matching TRBD1. V lost 2 bases and J lost 5; bases outside the gene matches: 5. Germline loops: CDR1 MNHEY, CDR2 SVGAGI. The CDR3 has 14 residues. The CDR3 sequence is CASSYGRQGNEQYF. CDR3 nucleotide sequence: TGTGCCAGCAGTTACGGGCGACAGGGGAACGAGCAGTACTTC.

CDR3 coding DNA: TGTGCCAGCAGCCAAGGGCAGCGGCGGGGAGGGGAGCAGTTCTTC. Translated, it gives CASSQGQRRGGEQFF. The rearrangement links TRBV4-2 to TRBJ2-1, with 7 bases that match TRBD2. This CDR3 has 15 amino acids. Germline V gene data show CDR1 as LGHNA and CDR2 as YNFKEQ. The V gene end was trimmed by 1 base and the J gene end by 10 bases; junction bases not matched to a gene: 10.